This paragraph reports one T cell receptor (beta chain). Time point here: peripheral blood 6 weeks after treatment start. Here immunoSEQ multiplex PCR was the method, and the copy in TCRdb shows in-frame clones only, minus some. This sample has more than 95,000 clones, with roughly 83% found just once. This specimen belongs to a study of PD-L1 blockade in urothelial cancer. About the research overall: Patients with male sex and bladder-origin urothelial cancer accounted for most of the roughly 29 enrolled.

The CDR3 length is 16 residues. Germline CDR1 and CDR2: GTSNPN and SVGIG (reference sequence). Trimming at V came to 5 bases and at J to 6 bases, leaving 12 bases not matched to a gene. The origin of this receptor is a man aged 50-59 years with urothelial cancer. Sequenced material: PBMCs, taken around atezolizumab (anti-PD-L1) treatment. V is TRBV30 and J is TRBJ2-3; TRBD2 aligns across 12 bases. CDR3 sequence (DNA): TGTGCCTGGCCCTTGAGACTAGCGGGAGTGGGGGATACGCAGTATTTT. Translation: CAWPLRLAGVGDTQYF. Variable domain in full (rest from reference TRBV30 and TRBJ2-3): SQTIHQWPATLVQPVGSPLSLECTVEGTSNPNLYWYRQAAGRGLQLLFYSVGIGQISSEVPQNLSASRPQDRQFILSSKKLLLSDSGFYLCAWPLRLAGVGDTQYFGPGTRLTVL.